This T cell receptor beta chain was recovered during a study of cytomegalovirus exposure and HLA in healthy donors. Study-level points and caveats: Researchers catalogued some 160 TCR beta chains as cytomegalovirus-associated. Apart from CMV serostatus, no immune exposure information was available.

Vbeta (60) and Jbeta (13) primers were used in the PCR. TCRdb's copy holds only in-frame clones and misses some; the assay was immunoSEQ multiplex PCR. Of under 200,000 clones in the sample, about four fifths were seen once. The V gene end was trimmed by 6 bases and the J gene end by 1 base; junction bases not matched to a gene: 2. Germline CDR1 and CDR2: LNHDA and SQIVND (reference sequence). The CDR3 length is 14 residues. A note on this clone: The antigen is undetermined.

Material: PBMCs. V usage is TRBV19 and J usage is TRBJ2-5, with TRBD2 matching over 10 bases. This TCR was sampled from a woman aged 25 to 39 in good health and CMV-seropositive. CDR3 loop: CASRRTSGQETQYF. As DNA, the CDR3 is TGTGCCAGTAGACGGACTAGCGGCCAAGAGACCCAGTACTTC.